This T cell receptor (beta chain) is from a study of T-cell reconstitution after alpha-beta-depleted transplantation in children. As for this clonotype: A read error may account for a junction end that differs from germline.

Unique molecular identifiers were used in preparing the TCRbeta library. TCRdb processed the PCR reads anew with MiXCR; each CDR3 protein has one entry. Counted here are about 500,000 distinct CDR3 sequences, 30% to 35% occurring once; the ten biggest clones make up about 2.3%. CDR3 length: 17 amino acids. CDR1 is SGDLS, CDR2 YYNGEE, per germline. The receptor was isolated from a human donor who donated a stem cell graft to a child with aplastic anemia. The V call is TRBV9, the J call TRBJ2-3, with 12 positions matching TRBD2. The source was PBMCs from the stem cell graft donor, collected from the stem cell graft. The CDR3 sequence is CASSAAASGRAPDTKYF. The CDR3, as DNA: TGTGCCAGCAGCGCAGCGGCTAGCGGGAGGGCCCCAGATACGAAGTATTTT.